This T cell receptor (beta chain) was found in a study of persistence of HIV-infected CD4 T cells. The germline CDR1 and CDR2 sequences are LNHDA and SQIVND (reference sequence). With 2 bases removed from V and 5 bases from J, the gap between germline ends came to 18 bases. This CDR3 is 17 amino acids long. Lysates of CMV-infected fibroblasts at around 9.9 ug/mL stimulated these cells. CD40L/CD69 double-negative CD45RO-high memory CD4+ T cells were collected. In the case of this clone: Antigen specificity is unknown.

Sequencing used immunoSEQ version 4 in survey mode. Here immunoSEQ multiplex PCR was the method, and the copy in TCRdb shows in-frame clones only, minus some. Of about 50,000 clones in the sample, around 75% were seen once. This sequence was found in an adult man with HIV who was CMV-seropositive. Material: CD4+ T cells sorted from PBMCs after 18-hour stimulation, obtained from a patient who received antiretroviral therapy. This chain links TRBV19 with TRBJ2-2; D is perhaps TRBD1 (6 bases). Here the CDR3 DNA reads TGTGCCAGTAGTATATTCAAGCGTGGACAGACTACCGGGGAGCTGTTTTTT. Its translation is CASSIFKRGQTTGELFF.